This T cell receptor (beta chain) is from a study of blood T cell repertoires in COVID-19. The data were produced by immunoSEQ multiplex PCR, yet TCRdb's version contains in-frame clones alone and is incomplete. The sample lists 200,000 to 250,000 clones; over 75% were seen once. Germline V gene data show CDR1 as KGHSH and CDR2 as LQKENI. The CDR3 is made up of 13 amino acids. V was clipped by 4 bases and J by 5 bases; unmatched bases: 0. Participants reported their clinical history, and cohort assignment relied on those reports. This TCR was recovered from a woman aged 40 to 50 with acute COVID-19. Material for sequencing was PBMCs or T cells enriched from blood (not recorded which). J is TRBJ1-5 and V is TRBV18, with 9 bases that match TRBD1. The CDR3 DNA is TGTGCCAGCTCACGGGACAGGGATCAGCCCCAGCATTTT. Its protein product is CASSRDRDQPQHF.